This section outlines one T cell receptor beta chain sequence together with its context. The antigen it binds to is not known. Base qualities are missing; no much larger clone stands one base away. This record belongs to a study of CD8 T cells in Susac syndrome (dated by TCRdb to between 2018 and 2021). Study-level background: Repertoire sequencing was used to test whether CD8+ T cell activation and differentiation in Susac syndrome was antigen driven. The clonality of the CD8+ T cell repertoire was compared across approximately eleven healthy donors, roughly 14 Susac syndrome patients and roughly 15 multiple sclerosis patients.

RNA was extracted using the RNeasy kit, and roughly 0.5 to 1 microgram was reverse transcribed with random hexamers. The immunoSEQ multiplex PCR assay, which covers 54 Vbeta and 13 Jbeta segments, was used to amplify TCR beta CDR3 regions. Bias from PCR amplification was corrected by using a synthetic template baseline for primer optimization and for computational correction. The original methods were these. Reads were annotated to V, D and J genes per IMGT and analyzed with immunoSEQ Analyzer, keeping only productive sequences. To calculate clonality, Shannon entropy was normalized by log2 of the number of productive unique sequences and then subtracted from one. Public and private clones were assessed among the 100 most prevalent clones of each patient and control. A clone was defined as Susac-specific if it was absent from the healthy and MS cohorts, from over a thousand published viral clones and from other ImmuneACCESS disease sequences. TCRdb reran the public reads through fastp at Q25 and MiXCR, keeping productive beta chains. Each entry is one CDR3 protein sequence, shown with its most common DNA and genes. TCRdb assigned the V and J calls; the authors' analysis was not used. In all, the sample holds a few hundred thousand distinct CDR3 sequences, and approximately 85% of those were seen once. The ten largest account for about 0.22% of the sample.

Measured from the cysteine to the phenylalanine, the CDR3 is 12 residues long. Left in the record is the CDR3 DNA by itself, 36 bases read in frame from the first base. V and J are truncated by 4 bases and 8 bases respectively, leaving an intervening sequence of 12 bases. CDR1 is given as SGHKS and CDR2 as YYEKEE, both from the germline V gene (reference sequence). Peripheral blood CD8+ and CD4+ T cells from healthy donors, Susac syndrome patients and multiple sclerosis patients were profiled by high-throughput TCR beta sequencing. Multiple sclerosis controls were treatment-naive patients with stable or active relapsing-remitting disease fulfilling revised McDonald criteria. CD8+ TEMRA cells were enriched by FACS, while bulk CD8+ and CD4+ T cells were purified by magnetic negative isolation. Blood was drawn into EDTA tubes, processed within 24 hours, and PBMCs were isolated by density gradient centrifugation. PBMCs intended for TCR sequencing were cryopreserved in liquid nitrogen and were subsequently thawed in a 37 degrees C water bath. The sorted or isolated CD4+, CD8+ and CD8+ TEMRA cells reached a purity of at least 90%.

Overall study results and their limits: The number of individuals in the TCR sequencing and HLA analysis was recognized as being relatively small.

This clonotype originated in a human donor with multiple sclerosis. Sequencing used CD8+ T cells from PBMCs. This receptor chain uses TRBV5-5 and TRBJ1-1, with a tentative D gene TRBD1 over 5 matching bases. The DNA sequence follows: TGTGCCAGCAGCCCCGGGAGGGGAGAAGCTTTCTTT. Its product reads: CASSPGRGEAFF.